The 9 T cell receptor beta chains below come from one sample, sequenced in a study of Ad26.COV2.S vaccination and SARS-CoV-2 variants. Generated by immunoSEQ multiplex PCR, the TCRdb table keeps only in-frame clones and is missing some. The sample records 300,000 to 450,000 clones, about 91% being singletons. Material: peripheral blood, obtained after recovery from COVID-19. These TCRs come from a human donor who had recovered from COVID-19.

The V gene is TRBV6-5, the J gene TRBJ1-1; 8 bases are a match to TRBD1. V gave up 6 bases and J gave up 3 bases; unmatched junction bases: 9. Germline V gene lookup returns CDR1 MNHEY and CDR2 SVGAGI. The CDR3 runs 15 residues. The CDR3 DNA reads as TGTGCCAGCAGCTCGATCAGGGGGCCCCACACTGAAGCTTTCTTT. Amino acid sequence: CASSSIRGPHTEAFF.

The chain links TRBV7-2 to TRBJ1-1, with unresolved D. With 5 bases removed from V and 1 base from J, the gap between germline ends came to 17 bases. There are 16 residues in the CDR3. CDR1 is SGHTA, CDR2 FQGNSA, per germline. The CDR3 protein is CASSPNTAVSNTEAFF. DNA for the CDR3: TGTGCCAGCAGCCCAAACACGGCAGTATCGAACACTGAAGCTTTCTTT.

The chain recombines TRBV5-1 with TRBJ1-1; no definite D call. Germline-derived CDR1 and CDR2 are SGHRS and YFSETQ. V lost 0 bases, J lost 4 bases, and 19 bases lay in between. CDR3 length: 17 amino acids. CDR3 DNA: TGCGCCAGCAGCTTGGAGGGTAGGGCAGGATGGGGCACTGAAGCTTTCTTT. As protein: CASSLEGRAGWGTEAFF.

The CDR3 region has the DNA TGTGCCAGCAGCATCCGACAGGGTCCTAATTCACCCCTCCACTTT. This codes for CASSIRQGPNSPLHF. The gene calls are TRBV7-2 and TRBJ1-6; TRBD1 matches at 7 bases. The CDR3 is 15 amino acids. J was trimmed by 6 bases and V by 5 bases; bases with no gene match: 7. In germline, CDR1 is SGHTA, CDR2 FQGNSA.

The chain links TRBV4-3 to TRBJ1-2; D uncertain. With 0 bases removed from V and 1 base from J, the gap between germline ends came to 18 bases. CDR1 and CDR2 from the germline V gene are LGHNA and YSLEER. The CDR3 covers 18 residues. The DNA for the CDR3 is TGCGCCAGCAGCCAAGATTTAGGTCAGAACGCAGTTAACTATGGCTACACCTTC. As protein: CASSQDLGQNAVNYGYTF.

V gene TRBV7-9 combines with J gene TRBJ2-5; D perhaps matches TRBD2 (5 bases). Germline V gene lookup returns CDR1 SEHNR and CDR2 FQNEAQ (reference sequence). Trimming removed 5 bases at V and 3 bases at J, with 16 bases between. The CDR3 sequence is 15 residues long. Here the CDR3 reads CASSPPTRGEETQYF. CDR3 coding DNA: TGTGCCAGCAGCCCCCCCACCCGGGGAGAAGAGACCCAGTACTTC.

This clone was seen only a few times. The CDR3 is CASSPNTGSPNQPQHF. The CDR3, as DNA: TGTGCCAGCTCACCAAACACGGGGTCCCCCAATCAGCCCCAGCATTTT. The gene calls are TRBV18 and TRBJ1-5; D is undetermined. Germline V gives CDR1 KGHSH, CDR2 LQKENI. Trimming shortened V by 2 bases and J by 3 bases, and 14 bases separated the two germline ends. This CDR3 contains 16 residues. The variable domain in full, with the rest retrieved from reference TRBV18 and TRBJ1-5, is NAGVMQNPRHLVRRRGQEARLRCSPMKGHSHVYWYRQLPEEGLKFMVYLQKENIIDESGMPKERFSAEFPKEGPSILRIQQVVRGDSAAYFCASSPNTGSPNQPQHFGDGTRLSIL.

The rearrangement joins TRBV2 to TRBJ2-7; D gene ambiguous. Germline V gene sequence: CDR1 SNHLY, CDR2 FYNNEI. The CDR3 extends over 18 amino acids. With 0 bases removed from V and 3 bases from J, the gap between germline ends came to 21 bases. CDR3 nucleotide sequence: TGTGCCAGCAGTGAAGCGCTTCCCCACGGGCATGGGGTCTACGAGCAGTACTTC. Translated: CASSEALPHGHGVYEQYF.

The CDR3 loop is CASSSIKLTGKGVEAFF. In DNA form, the CDR3 reads TGTGCCAGCAGTTCCATAAAACTGACAGGGAAGGGGGTTGAAGCTTTCTTT. The rearrangement uses TRBV27 and TRBJ1-1; 7 bases align to TRBD1. Trimming at V came to 4 bases and at J to 7 bases, leaving 18 bases not matched to a gene. Germline V gene sequence: CDR1 MNHEY, CDR2 SMNVEV (reference sequence). The CDR3 sequence is 17 residues long.